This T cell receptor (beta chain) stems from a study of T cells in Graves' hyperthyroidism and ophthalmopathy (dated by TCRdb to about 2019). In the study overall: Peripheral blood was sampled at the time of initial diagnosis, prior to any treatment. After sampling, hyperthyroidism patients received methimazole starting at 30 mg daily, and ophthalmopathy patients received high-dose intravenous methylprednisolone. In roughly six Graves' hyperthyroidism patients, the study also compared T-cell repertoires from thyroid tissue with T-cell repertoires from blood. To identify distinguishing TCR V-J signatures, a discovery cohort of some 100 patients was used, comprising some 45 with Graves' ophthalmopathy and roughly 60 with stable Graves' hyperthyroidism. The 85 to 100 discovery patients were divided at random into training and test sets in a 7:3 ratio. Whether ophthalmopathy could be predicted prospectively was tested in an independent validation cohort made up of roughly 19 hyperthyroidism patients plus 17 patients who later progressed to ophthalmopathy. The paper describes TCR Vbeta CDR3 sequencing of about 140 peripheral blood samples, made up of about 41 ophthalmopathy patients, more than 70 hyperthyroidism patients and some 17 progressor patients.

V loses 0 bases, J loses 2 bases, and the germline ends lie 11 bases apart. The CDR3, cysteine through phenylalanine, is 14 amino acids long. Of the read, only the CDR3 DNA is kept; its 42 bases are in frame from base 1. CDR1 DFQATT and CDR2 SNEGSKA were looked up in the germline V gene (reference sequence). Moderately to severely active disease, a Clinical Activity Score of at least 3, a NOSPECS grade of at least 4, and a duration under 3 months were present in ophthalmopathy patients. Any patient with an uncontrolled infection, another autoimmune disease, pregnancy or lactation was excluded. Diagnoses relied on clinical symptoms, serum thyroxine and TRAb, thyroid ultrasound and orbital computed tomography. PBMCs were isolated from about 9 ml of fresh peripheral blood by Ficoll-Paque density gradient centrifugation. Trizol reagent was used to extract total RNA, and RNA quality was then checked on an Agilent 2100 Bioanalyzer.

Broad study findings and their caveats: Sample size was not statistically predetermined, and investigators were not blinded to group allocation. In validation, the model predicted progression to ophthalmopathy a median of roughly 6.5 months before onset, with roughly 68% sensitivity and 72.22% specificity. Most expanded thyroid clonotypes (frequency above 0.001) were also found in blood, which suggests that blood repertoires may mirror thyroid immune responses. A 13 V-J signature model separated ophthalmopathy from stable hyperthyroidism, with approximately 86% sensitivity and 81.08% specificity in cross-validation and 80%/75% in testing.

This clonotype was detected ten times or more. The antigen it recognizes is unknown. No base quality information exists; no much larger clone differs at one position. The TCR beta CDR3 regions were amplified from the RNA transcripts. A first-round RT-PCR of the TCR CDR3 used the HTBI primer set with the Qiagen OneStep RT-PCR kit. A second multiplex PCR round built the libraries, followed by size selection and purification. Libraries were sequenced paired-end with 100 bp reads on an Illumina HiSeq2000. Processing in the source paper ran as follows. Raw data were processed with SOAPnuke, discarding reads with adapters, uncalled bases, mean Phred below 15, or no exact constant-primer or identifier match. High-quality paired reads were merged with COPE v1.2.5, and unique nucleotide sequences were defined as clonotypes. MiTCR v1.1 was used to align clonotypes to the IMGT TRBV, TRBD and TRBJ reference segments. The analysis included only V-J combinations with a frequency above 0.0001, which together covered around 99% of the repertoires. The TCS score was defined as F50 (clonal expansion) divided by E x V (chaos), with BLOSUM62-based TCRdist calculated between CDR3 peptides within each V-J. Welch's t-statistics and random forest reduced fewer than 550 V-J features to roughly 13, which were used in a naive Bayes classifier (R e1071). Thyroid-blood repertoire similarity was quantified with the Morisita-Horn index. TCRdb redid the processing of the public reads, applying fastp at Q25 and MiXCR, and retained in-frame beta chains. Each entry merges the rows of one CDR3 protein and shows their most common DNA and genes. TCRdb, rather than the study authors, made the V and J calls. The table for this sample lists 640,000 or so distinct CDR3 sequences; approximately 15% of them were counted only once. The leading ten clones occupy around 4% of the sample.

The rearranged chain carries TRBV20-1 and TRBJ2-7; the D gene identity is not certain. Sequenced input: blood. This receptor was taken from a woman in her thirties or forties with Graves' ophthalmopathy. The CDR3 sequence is CSARDLSSPYEQYF. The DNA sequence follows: TGCAGTGCTAGAGACCTAAGCAGTCCCTACGAGCAGTACTTC.